A single sample gave rise to the 3 T cell receptor beta chains below, sequenced in a study of blood T cell repertoires in COVID-19. Profiled with immunoSEQ multiplex PCR; TCRdb holds only in-frame clones, not every one. The sample lists 300,000 to 400,000 clones; about 90% were seen once. The sample taken for sequencing was peripheral blood. These receptors were obtained from a woman in her thirties with COVID-19, enrolled during active disease.

The chain recombines TRBV4-3 with TRBJ2-3; TRBD2 matches 10 bases. Germline CDR1 and CDR2: LGHNA and YSLEER. Trimming removed 1 base from V and 8 bases from J; junction bases left unmatched: 6. This CDR3 has 15 amino acids. This CDR3 reads CASSQGTSGSGTQYF. CDR3 nucleotides: TGCGCCAGCAGCCAAGGGACTAGCGGTTCAGGTACGCAGTATTTT.

This clone was seen a handful of times. At one end, the junction sequence differs from germline, possibly due to a read error. The rearrangement uses TRBV3-1 (or the pseudogene TRBV3-2) and TRBJ2-3, with D hard to call. Germline V gene lookup returns CDR1 LGHDT and CDR2 YNNKEL (reference sequence). The CDR3 has 12 residues. The CDR3 loop is CASSQGRRMELF. CDR3 nucleotide sequence: TGTGCCAGCAGCCAAGGGCGCCGAATGGAGCTCTTT.

The genes are TRBV11-3 and TRBJ2-3; D may be TRBD2 (6 bases). The V end lost 5 bases, the J end lost 4 bases, and 13 bases lay between the germline ends. The CDR3 loop spans 14 amino acids. From germline, CDR1 is SGHNT and CDR2 YENEEA. CDR3 DNA: TGTGCCAGCAGCCGCGGGGCAGCTTCAGATACGCAGTATTTT. Translating it yields CASSRGAASDTQYF.